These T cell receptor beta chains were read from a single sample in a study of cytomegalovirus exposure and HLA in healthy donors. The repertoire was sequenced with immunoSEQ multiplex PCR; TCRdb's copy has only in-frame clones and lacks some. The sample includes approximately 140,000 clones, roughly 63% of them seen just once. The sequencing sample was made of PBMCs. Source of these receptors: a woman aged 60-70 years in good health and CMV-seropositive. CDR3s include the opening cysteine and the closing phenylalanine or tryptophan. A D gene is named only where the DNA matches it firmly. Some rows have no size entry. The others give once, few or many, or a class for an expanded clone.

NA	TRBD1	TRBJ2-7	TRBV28	TGTGCCAGCAGTAGACAGGGTGAATACTACGAGCAGTACTTC	CASSRQGEYYEQYF
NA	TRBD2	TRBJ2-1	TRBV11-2	TGTGCCAGCAGTCCAACTAGCGGGAAAGCCTACAATGAGCAGTTCTTC	CASSPTSGKAYNEQFF
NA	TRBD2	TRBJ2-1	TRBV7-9	TGTGCCAGCAGCGGACAGACGGGACTAGCGGGAGGCGAGGGGTTCTTC	CASSGQTGLAGGEGFF
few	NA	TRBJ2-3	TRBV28	TGTGCCAGCAGTCACTACCCCGATACGCAGTATTTT	CASSHYPDTQYF
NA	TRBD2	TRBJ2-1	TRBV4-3	TGCGCCAGCAGCCAAGAGCCGGGACTAGCGGCCAATGAGCAGTTCTTC	CASSQEPGLAANEQFF
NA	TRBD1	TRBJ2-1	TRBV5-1	TGCGCCAGCAGCCAGACCGACAGGGGGAATGAGCAGTTCTTC	CASSQTDRGNEQFF
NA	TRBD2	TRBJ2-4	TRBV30	TGTGCCTGGAGTGGCAAGCGGGGGGGAAACATTCAGTACTTC	CAWSGKRGGNIQYF
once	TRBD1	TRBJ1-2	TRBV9	TGTGCCAGCCGTTCCCTAGACAGGGCTCCTGGCTACACCTTC	CASRSLDRAPGYTF
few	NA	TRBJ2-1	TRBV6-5	TGTGCCAGCAGAGCAGGGGGGAGCTCCTACAATGAGCAGTTCTTC	CASRAGGSSYNEQFF
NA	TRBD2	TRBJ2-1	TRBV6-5	TGTGCCAGCAGTTTCGTCCTAGCGGGAGGGCCCTATGAGCAGTTCTTC	CASSFVLAGGPYEQFF
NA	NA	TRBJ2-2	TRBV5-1	TGCGCCAGCAGCTTGGATGTAGCCGGGGAGCTGTTTTTT	CASSLDVAGELFF
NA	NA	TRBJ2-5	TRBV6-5	TGTGCCAGCAGTTACTATCCTCAAGAGACCCAGTACTTC	CASSYYPQETQYF
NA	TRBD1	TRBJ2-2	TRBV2	TGTGCCAGCAGTCCGACAGGGTTGGGATCCGGGGAGCTGTTTTTT	CASSPTGLGSGELFF
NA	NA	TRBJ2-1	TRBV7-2	TGTGCCAGCAGCCTCCCAACCGGGTATGAGCAGTTCTTC	CASSLPTGYEQFF
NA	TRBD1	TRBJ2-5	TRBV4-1	TGCGCCAGCAGGGGACAGGTTGGGAGGCCAGAGACCCAGTACTTC	CASRGQVGRPETQYF
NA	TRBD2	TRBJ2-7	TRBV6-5	TGTGCCAGCAGTTACCTTCCTAGCGGGAGCGCCTACGAGCAGTACTTC	CASSYLPSGSAYEQYF
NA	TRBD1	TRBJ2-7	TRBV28	TGTGCCAGCAGTGGGGGGACAGGGCGGCAAGAGCAGTACTTC	CASSGGTGRQEQYF
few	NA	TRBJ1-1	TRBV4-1	TGCGCCAGCAGCGCCCGGGCCAGAGGGACTGAAGCTTTCTTT	CASSARARGTEAFF
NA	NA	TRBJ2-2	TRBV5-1	TGCGCCAGCAGGAGTGTGGTCTCCGGGGACACCGGGGAGCTGTTTTTT	CASRSVVSGDTGELFF
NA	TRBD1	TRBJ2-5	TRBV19	TGTGCCAGTAGTAGCACAGGGGCGAGCCACGGAGAGACCCAGTACTTC	CASSSTGASHGETQYF
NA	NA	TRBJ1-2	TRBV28	TGTGCCAGCAGTTTTGACAGCTATGGCTACACCTTC	CASSFDSYGYTF
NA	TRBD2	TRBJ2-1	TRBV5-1	TGCGCCAGCAGCTTGCTAGCGGGAGGGGACAATGAGCAGTTCTTC	CASSLLAGGDNEQFF
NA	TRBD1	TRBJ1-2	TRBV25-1	TGTGCCAGCAGTCCGAGGACAGGGAAGTTTGACTATGGCTACACCTTC	CASSPRTGKFDYGYTF
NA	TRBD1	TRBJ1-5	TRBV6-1	TGTGCCAGCCCCAACGACAGGGGGAGCAATCAGCCCCAGCATTTT	CASPNDRGSNQPQHF
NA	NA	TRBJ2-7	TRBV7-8	TGTGCCAGCAGCTTATCCGGCAGCTACTACGAGCAGTACTTC	CASSLSGSYYEQYF
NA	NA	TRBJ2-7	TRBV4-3	TGCGCCAGCAGCCAAGTTGCCAGGGGAGGGAACGAGCAGTACTTC	CASSQVARGGNEQYF
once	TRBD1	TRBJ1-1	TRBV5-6	TGTGCCAGCAGCTTACTACGTGGGACAGGAAAGGCTGAAGCTTTCTTT	CASSLLRGTGKAEAFF
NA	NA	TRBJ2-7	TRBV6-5	TGTGCCAGCAGTTCCTTACTAGTTGGGTACGAGCAGTACTTC	CASSSLLVGYEQYF
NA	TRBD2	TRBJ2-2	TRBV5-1	TGCGCCAGCAGCTTGGGGGCTAGCGGGAGACCCACCGGGGAGCTGTTTTTT	CASSLGASGRPTGELFF
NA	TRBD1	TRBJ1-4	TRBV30	TGTGCCTGGAGGTTAAGGGACAGGTCTAATGAAAAACTGTTTTTT	CAWRLRDRSNEKLFF
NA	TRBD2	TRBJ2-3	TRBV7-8	TGTGCCAGCAGCTTAGGAACTAGCGGGGGGGGCACAGATACGCAGTATTTT	CASSLGTSGGGTDTQYF
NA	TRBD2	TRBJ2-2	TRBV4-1	TGCGCCAGCAGCCAAGAACCTGGCGGGAGCGGCACCGGGGAGCTGTTTTTT	CASSQEPGGSGTGELFF
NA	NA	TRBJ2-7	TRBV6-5	TGTGCCAGCAGTTCTCGTGGGGCTAGCTCCTACGAGCAGTACTTC	CASSSRGASSYEQYF
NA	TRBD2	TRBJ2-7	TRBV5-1	TGCGCCAGCAGCTTGGGGCCTCTCACTAGCGGAGGACACTACGAGCAGTACTTC	CASSLGPLTSGGHYEQYF
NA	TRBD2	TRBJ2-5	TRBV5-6	TGTGCCAGCAGCTCACGTCCGGGACTAGCGGGAGAGGAGACCCAGTACTTC	CASSSRPGLAGEETQYF
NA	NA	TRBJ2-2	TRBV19	TGTGCCAGTAGTATAAGCGGGTTTTCCACCGGGGAGCTGTTTTTT	CASSISGFSTGELFF
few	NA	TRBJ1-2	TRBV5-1	TGCGCCAGCAGCTTCCACAGGGATGGCTACACCTTC	CASSFHRDGYTF
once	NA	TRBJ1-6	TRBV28	TGTGCCAGCAGTCCCGTAGACAGGTATAATTCACCCCTCCACTTT	CASSPVDRYNSPLHF
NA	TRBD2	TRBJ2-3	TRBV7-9	TGTGCCAGCAGCGCCCCTAGCGGGAGGGGGACAGATACGCAGTATTTT	CASSAPSGRGTDTQYF
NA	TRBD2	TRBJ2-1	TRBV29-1	TGCGGCGGGCGGGAGGCGGACAATGAGCAGTTCTTC	CGGREADNEQFF
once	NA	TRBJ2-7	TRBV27	TGTGCCAGCAGTTTCGGACGGGACTACGAGCAGTACTTC	CASSFGRDYEQYF
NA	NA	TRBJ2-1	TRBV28	TGTGCCAGCAGGAGAGGTGAGCAGTTCTTC	CASRRGEQFF
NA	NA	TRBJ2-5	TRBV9	TGTGCCAGCAGCGCCCTCCCTTTAGAGACCCAGTACTTC	CASSALPLETQYF
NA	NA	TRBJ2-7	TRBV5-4	TGTGCCAGCAGCTTGGCGAGCTCCTACGAGCAGTACTTC	CASSLASSYEQYF
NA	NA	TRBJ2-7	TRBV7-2	TGTGCCAGCAGCTTAGCGCGAGCCTCGCTTTACGAGCAGTACTTC	CASSLARASLYEQYF
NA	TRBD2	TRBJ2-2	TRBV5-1	TGCGCCAGCAGCCGGACTAGCGGGAGTGTGAACACCGGGGAGCTGTTTTTT	CASSRTSGSVNTGELFF
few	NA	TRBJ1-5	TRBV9	TGTGCCAGCAGCGCAGGGGTTAATCAGCCCCAGCATTTT	CASSAGVNQPQHF
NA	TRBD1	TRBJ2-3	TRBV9	TGTGCCAGCAGCTTCGGACAGGGCACAGATACGCAGTATTTT	CASSFGQGTDTQYF